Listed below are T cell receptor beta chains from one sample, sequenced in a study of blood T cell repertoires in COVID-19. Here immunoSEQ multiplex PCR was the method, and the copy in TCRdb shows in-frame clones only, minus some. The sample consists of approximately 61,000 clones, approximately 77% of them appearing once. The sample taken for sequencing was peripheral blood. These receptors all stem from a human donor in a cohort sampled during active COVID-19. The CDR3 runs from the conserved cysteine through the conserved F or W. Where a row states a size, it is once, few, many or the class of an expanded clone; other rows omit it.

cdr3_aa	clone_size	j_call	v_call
CASSRHQQETQYF	-	TRBJ2-5	TRBV9
CASSPGGATYEQYF	-	TRBJ2-7	TRBV5-8
CASSVRQGRDTGELFF	-	TRBJ2-2	TRBV9
CASSPLGETQYF	-	TRBJ2-5	TRBV7-9
CSASPNSPYEQYF	many	TRBJ2-7	TRBV20-1
CASSLTRYNEQFF	-	TRBJ2-1	TRBV5-1
CASSLETSTYNEQFF	-	TRBJ2-1	TRBV5-1
CASSPLSRGNYGYTF	-	TRBJ1-2	TRBV3-1/TRBV3-2
CASSTNSGLGDSPLHF	-	TRBJ1-6	TRBV5-4
CASSLAGGLDQFF	-	TRBJ2-1	TRBV5-6
CASSPGPGRNTEAFF	few	TRBJ1-1	TRBV19
CASSQGGGRETQYF	-	TRBJ2-5	TRBV3-1/TRBV3-2
CASSLEGTGYTEAFF	once	TRBJ1-1	TRBV5-1
CSVYFTGVHGYTF	-	TRBJ1-2	TRBV29-1
CASFLSGGVPEAFF	-	TRBJ1-1	TRBV18
CASSSRRRETQYF	-	TRBJ2-5	TRBV6-5
CASTEGGGNTGELFF	-	TRBJ2-2	TRBV6-5
CASSDRREQPQHF	-	TRBJ1-5	TRBV6-1
CASSDTIAGDDPGDTQYF	-	TRBJ2-3	TRBV6-2/TRBV6-3
CASSWGGQVDTEAFF	-	TRBJ1-1	TRBV28
CASSKRGGNTEAFF	-	TRBJ1-1	TRBV6-5
CASSYPSTAKLRTEAFF	-	TRBJ1-1	TRBV6-2/TRBV6-3
CASSQWSGIGTEAFF	many	TRBJ1-1	TRBV14
CASNFETGSNTGELFF	-	TRBJ2-2	TRBV5-1
CASSYRRREGPSEQYF	-	TRBJ2-7	TRBV6-5
CASRSDGNTIYF	-	TRBJ1-3	TRBV6-5
CASSLSSGVRSIGTDTQYF	-	TRBJ2-3	TRBV27
CASRSQGAYEQYF	-	TRBJ2-7	TRBV12-3/TRBV12-4
CASSFGTGWQPQHF	-	TRBJ1-5	TRBV5-6
CASSYSKRVLFEKLFF	-	TRBJ1-4	TRBV6-5
CASSPAGGQTSSYEQYF	-	TRBJ2-7	TRBV19
CATDRGRTGELFF	-	TRBJ2-2	TRBV10-3
CASSLGSQLRDEQFF	-	TRBJ2-1	TRBV5-1
CATSDSGTGYVNEQFF	few	TRBJ2-1	TRBV24-1
CASSYGPGATDTQYF	-	TRBJ2-3	TRBV6-2/TRBV6-3
CASSPPRTGGNTIYF	-	TRBJ1-3	TRBV18
CASSIDLLRAAQGDQPQHF	-	TRBJ1-5	TRBV19
CASSQRTGNSPLHF	-	TRBJ1-6	TRBV5-1
CASSEAYTGNTEAFF	-	TRBJ1-1	TRBV2
CASSPNQGDGQPQHF	-	TRBJ1-5	TRBV18
CASSQKPGTSERGELFF	-	TRBJ2-2	TRBV4-1
CASSLDGGTYEQYF	-	TRBJ2-7	TRBV11-3
CASSLVTTSVNNEQFF	-	TRBJ2-1	TRBV7-2
CASSPDSNYGYTF	-	TRBJ1-2	TRBV18
CASSPLTGGRETQYF	-	TRBJ2-5	TRBV4-1
CASSGGMESYNEQFF	once	TRBJ2-1	TRBV5-1
CASSQVAGAGNTIYF	-	TRBJ1-3	TRBV4-1